This T cell receptor beta chain was captured by sequencing in a study of cytomegalovirus exposure and HLA in healthy donors. Points from the study as a whole: Previous analysis showed most TCR beta V segments were productive about 87% or about 30% of the time. Some TCR beta chains (more than 150 of them) were listed as cytomegalovirus-associated. Per a later analysis, about 17,000 TCR beta sequences showed association with HLA alleles at 0.05 false discovery rate. In a later analysis, HLA-associated beta chains showed higher expansion and lower generation probabilities than comparable chains.

Comment on this clone: The target antigen is unknown.

With 0 bases removed from V and 9 bases from J, the gap between germline ends came to 19 bases. This CDR3 has 16 amino acids. Germline lookup yields CDR1 SGDLS and CDR2 YYNGEE. In the PCR, 60 Vbeta and 13 Jbeta primers were used. The protocol was immunoSEQ multiplex PCR, while the TCRdb copy is restricted to in-frame clones and leaves out a portion. The sample lists about 140,000 clones, 60% to 80% occurring once. The gene calls are TRBV9 and TRBJ2-1; weak D call: TRBD2 (7 bases). The material sequenced was PBMCs. The clonotype comes from a male donor in good health and CMV-seronegative. CDR3 amino acids: CASSVDSGGPRGEQFF. The CDR3 nucleotides read TGTGCCAGCAGCGTAGATTCGGGGGGCCCCCGCGGTGAGCAGTTCTTC.